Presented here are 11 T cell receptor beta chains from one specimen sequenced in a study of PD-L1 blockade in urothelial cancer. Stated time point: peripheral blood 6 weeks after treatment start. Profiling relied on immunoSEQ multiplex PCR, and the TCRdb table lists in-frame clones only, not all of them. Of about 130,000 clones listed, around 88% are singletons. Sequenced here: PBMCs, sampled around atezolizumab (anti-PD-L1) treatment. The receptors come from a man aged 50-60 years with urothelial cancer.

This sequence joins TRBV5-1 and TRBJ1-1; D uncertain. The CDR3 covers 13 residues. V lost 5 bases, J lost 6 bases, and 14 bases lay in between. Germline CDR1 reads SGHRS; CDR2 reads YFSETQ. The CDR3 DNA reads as TGCGCCAGCAGATCCCCCCCCGCGGCTGAAGCTTTCTTT. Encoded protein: CASRSPPAAEAFF.

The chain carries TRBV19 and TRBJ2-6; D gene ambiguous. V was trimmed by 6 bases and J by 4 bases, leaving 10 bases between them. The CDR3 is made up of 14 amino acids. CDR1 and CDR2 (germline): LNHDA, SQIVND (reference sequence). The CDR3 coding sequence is TGTGCCAGTAGAGTTAACTTGGGGGCCAACGTCCTGACTTTC. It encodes CASRVNLGANVLTF.

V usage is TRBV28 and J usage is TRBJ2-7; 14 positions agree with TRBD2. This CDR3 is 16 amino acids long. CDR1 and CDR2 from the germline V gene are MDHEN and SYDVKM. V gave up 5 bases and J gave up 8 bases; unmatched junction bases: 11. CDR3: CASSPSGTSGRDKQYF. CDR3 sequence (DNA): TGTGCCAGCAGTCCTAGTGGGACTAGCGGGAGAGATAAGCAGTACTTC. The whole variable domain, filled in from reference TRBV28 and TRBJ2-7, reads DVKVTQSSRYLVKRTGEKVFLECVQDMDHENMFWYRQDPGLGLRLIYFSYDVKMKEKGDIPEGYSVSREKKERFSLILESASTNQTSMYLCASSPSGTSGRDKQYFGPGTRLTVT.

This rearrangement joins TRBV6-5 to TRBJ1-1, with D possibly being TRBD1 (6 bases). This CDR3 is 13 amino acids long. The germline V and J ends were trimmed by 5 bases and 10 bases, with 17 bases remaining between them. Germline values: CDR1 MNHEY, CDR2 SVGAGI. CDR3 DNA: TGTGCCAGCAGTCAATCCTTGGGGGCGAGAGCTTTCTTT. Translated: CASSQSLGARAFF.

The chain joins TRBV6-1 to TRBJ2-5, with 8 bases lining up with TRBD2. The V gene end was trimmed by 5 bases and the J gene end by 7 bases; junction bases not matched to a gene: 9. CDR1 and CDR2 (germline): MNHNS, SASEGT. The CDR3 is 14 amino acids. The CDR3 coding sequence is TGTGCCAGCAGTAGAAAGCGGGAGCAGGGGACCCAGTACTTC. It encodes CASSRKREQGTQYF.

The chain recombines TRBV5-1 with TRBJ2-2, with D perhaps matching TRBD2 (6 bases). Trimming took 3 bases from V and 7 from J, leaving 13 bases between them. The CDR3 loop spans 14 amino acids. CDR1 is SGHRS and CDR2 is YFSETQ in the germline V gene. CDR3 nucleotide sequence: TGCGCCAGCAGCTCCCGGGACTCCCTCGGGGAGCTGTTTTTT. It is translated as CASSSRDSLGELFF.

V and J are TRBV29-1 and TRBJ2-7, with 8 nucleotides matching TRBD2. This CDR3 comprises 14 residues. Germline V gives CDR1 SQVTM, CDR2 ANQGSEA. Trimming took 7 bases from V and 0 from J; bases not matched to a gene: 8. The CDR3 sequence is CSALTSANSYEQYF. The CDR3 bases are TGCAGCGCCTTGACTAGCGCTAACTCCTACGAGCAGTACTTC.

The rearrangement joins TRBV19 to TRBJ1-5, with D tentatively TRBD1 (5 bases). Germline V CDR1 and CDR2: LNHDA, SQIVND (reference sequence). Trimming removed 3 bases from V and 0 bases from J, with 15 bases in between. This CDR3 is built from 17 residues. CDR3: CASSIGGRGYSNQPQHF. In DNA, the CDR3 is TGTGCCAGTAGTATCGGCGGAAGGGGCTATAGCAATCAGCCCCAGCATTTT.

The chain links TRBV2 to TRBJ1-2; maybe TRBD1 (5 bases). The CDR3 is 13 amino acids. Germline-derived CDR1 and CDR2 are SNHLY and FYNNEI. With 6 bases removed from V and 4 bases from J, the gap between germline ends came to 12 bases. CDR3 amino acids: CASRTDSFYGYTF. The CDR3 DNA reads TGTGCCAGCAGGACCGACAGCTTCTATGGCTACACCTTC.

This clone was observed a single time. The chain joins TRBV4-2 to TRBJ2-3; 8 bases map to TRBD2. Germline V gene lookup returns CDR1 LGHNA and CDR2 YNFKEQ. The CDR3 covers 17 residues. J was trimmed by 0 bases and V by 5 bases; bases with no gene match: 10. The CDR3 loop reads CASSAAVAGPSTDTQYF. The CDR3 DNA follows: TGTGCCAGCAGCGCCGCGGTAGCGGGACCTAGCACAGATACGCAGTATTTT.

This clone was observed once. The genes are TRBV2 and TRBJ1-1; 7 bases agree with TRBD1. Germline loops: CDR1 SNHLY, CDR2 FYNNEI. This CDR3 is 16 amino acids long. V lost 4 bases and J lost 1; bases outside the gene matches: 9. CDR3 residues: CASSGRQQGWNTEAFF. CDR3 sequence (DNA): TGTGCCAGCAGTGGGAGACAACAGGGGTGGAACACTGAAGCTTTCTTT.